The clone carrying this T cell receptor beta chain was seen a few times. This sample is part of a study of T cells in Graves' hyperthyroidism and ophthalmopathy. CDR3 size: 12 residues. CDR1 DFQATT and CDR2 SNEGSKA come from the germline V gene (reference sequence). V dropped 1 base and J dropped 3 bases, with 7 bases sitting between them. TCR beta CDR3 regions were amplified from RNA transcripts. Using the HTBI primer set, a first-round RT-PCR was run on the TCR CDR3. TCRdb passed the multiplex PCR reads through MiXCR, listing each CDR3 protein once. The sample holds around 520,000 distinct CDR3 sequences, 14% seen once.

The sequenced material came from blood. This sequence was found in a woman in her 40s with Graves' hyperthyroidism. V is TRBV20-1 and J is TRBJ2-7; D not certain. The CDR3 bases are TGCAGTGCTAGAGCGTACGGCTACGAGCAGTACTTC. It translates to CSARAYGYEQYF.